The 2 T cell receptor beta chains given below trace back to one sample, sequenced in a study of shared clonotypes between healthy human individuals. TCRdb keeps only in-frame clones here, not all; method: immunoSEQ multiplex PCR. Here the sample spans a few hundred thousand clones, 97% being singletons. Specimen: naive CD4+ T cells sorted from blood. Noted subset: CD45RA+ positively selected. The receptors come from a young woman in good health.

In regard to this clone: This same CDR3 is encoded by further DNA sequences in the sample. The chain recombines TRBV20-1 with TRBJ2-5; D gene unclear. In germline, CDR1 is DFQATT, CDR2 SNEGSKA (reference sequence). The V end was cut by 3 bases, the J end by 3 bases, with 5 bases between. The CDR3 totals 11 residues. In DNA, the CDR3 is TGCAGTGCTAGCCGAGAAGAGACCCAGTACTTC. Translating it yields CSASREETQYF.

The rearrangement joins TRBV19 to TRBJ2-1; 7 nucleotides line up with TRBD2. With V trimmed by 9 bases and J by 0 bases, 5 bases remained unmatched. Looked up from germline, CDR1 is LNHDA and CDR2 is SQIVND (reference sequence). This CDR3 has 14 amino acids. CDR3 sequence reads: CASNSGSSYNEQFF. The DNA of the CDR3 is TGTGCCAGCAATAGCGGGTCCTCCTACAATGAGCAGTTCTTC.